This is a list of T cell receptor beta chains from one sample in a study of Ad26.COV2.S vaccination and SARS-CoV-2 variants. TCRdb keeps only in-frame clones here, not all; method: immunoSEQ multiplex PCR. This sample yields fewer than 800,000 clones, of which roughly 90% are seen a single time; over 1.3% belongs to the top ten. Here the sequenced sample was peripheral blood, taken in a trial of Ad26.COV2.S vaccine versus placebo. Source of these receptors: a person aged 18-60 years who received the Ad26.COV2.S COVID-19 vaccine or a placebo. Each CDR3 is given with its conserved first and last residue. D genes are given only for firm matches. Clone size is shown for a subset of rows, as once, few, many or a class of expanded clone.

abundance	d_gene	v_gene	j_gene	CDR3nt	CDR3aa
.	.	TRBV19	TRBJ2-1	TGTGCCTCCCAGGCCAACAATGAGCAGTTCTTC	CASQANNEQFF
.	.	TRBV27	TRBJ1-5	TGTGCCAGCAGTTTTGGGGGCGACGGGAATCAGCCCCAGCATTTT	CASSFGGDGNQPQHF
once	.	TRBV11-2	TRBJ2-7	TGTGCCAGCAGCTTAGCCGGAGGCCGCTCCTACGAGCAGTACTTC	CASSLAGGRSYEQYF
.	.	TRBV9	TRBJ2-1	TGTGCCAGCAGCCTCGGGGCGGGGGAGCAGTTCTTC	CASSLGAGEQFF
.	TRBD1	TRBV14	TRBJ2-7	TGTGCCAGCAGCGCCCGAAGGACAGGCGAGCAGTACTTC	CASSARRTGEQYF
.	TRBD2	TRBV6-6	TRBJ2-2	TGTGCCAGCAGTGGGCGCGGGGGGGCCAACACCGGGGAGCTGTTTTTT	CASSGRGGANTGELFF
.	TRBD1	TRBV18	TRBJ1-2	TGTGCCAGCTCAAGACAGGGGAGGGATGGCTACACCTTC	CASSRQGRDGYTF
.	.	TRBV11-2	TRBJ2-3	TGTGCCAGCAGGAAGCGAAGGTTCGTCGCGGGGACCGGCACAGATACGCAGTATTTT	CASRKRRFVAGTGTDTQYF
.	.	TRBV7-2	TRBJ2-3	TGTGCCAGCAGCTTAACCTCCAGCGGAGGGGATACGCAGTATTTT	CASSLTSSGGDTQYF
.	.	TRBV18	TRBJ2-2	TGTGCCAGCTCAGCCTCAGGGGAGAACACCGGGGAGCTGTTTTTT	CASSASGENTGELFF
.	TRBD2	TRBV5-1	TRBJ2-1	TGCGCCAGCAGCTTAGGAGGGAGGGCCTACAATGAGCAGTTCTTC	CASSLGGRAYNEQFF
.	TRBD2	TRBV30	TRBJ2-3	TGTGCCTGGAGTGGGGGGGGGAGTACGCAGTATTTT	CAWSGGGSTQYF
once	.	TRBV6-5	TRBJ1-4	TGTGCCACCGGATTTGCAACTAATGAAAAACTGTTTTTT	CATGFATNEKLFF
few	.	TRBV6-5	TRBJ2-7	TGTGCCAGCAGTTACTCTGGCGTCTCCTACGAGCAGTACTTC	CASSYSGVSYEQYF
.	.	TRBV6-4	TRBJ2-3	TGTGCCAGCAGTGCTAGCCCTCATCTCACAGATACGCAGTATTTT	CASSASPHLTDTQYF
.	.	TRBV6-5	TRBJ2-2	TGTGCCAGCAGTCCAACAGGGTCCGGGGAGCTGTTTTTT	CASSPTGSGELFF
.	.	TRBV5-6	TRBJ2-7	TGTGCCAGCAGCTTGGGCGGCGGATCCTACGAGCAGTACTTC	CASSLGGGSYEQYF
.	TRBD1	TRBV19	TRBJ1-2	TGTGCCAGTAGTCTGATAACAGGGGATTATGGCTACACCTTC	CASSLITGDYGYTF